This record looks at one T cell receptor beta chain sequence and its context. Assay used: immunoSEQ multiplex PCR; TCRdb lists only in-frame clones, some missing. The sample carries about 55,000 clones, around 96% recorded once. The data were obtained in a study of control samples from healthy donors and cancer patients. This receptor was obtained from a woman under 30 in good health. What was sequenced was blood.

The CDR3 nucleotides are TGCGCCAGCAGCCAAGAGGAAGGGGAGGGCACCGGGGAGCTGTTTTTT. Translating gives CASSQEEGEGTGELFF. The chain links TRBV4-1 to TRBJ2-2; TRBD2 agrees at 7 bases. J lost 4 bases, V lost 0 bases, and 5 bases had no gene match. The CDR3 loop spans 16 amino acids. Germline CDR1 and CDR2: MGHRA and YSYEKL.